This passage covers 9 T cell receptor beta chains from one sample sequenced in a study of PD-L1 blockade in urothelial cancer. Data came from immunoSEQ multiplex PCR; TCRdb stores just in-frame clones and leaves some out. The table has about 39,000 clones, approximately 90% seen once. This sample's time point: pretreatment peripheral blood. The specimen was PBMCs, collected around atezolizumab (anti-PD-L1) treatment. These receptors were taken from an older woman with urothelial cancer.

The chain uses TRBV29-1 and TRBJ2-3; no firm D call. The CDR3 length is 13 residues. From germline, CDR1 is SQVTM and CDR2 ANQGSEA. V was shortened by 1 base and J by 1 base, with 6 bases between the two germline ends. CDR3 amino acids: CSVEAMGTDTQYF. The CDR3 coding sequence is TGCAGCGTTGAAGCTATGGGCACAGATACGCAGTATTTT.

This sequence joins TRBV30 and TRBJ2-7, with 7 bases that match TRBD1. CDR1 and CDR2 (germline): GTSNPN, SVGIG (reference sequence). J lost 0 bases, V lost 8 bases, and 4 bases had no gene match. This CDR3 region has 12 residues. The CDR3 DNA is TGTGCCCTCCGGGACAGCTCCTACGAGCAGTACTTC. Its translation: CALRDSSYEQYF.

The chain links TRBV19 to TRBJ1-5, with TRBD1 as a possible D gene (6 bases). V was pared by 4 bases and J by 11 bases, with 12 bases between. Germline assignment: CDR1 LNHDA and CDR2 SQIVND (reference sequence). The CDR3 runs 12 residues. CDR3 in DNA: TGTGCCAGTAGTAACAACCCAGGGGCCCAGCATTTT. It specifies CASSNNPGAQHF.

The gene calls are TRBV30 and TRBJ2-7; weak D call: TRBD2 (6 bases). Germline CDR1 reads GTSNPN; CDR2 reads SVGIG (reference sequence). Trimming took off 0 bases at V and 9 bases at J, with 9 bases between the two ends. The CDR3 has 11 residues. DNA of the CDR3: TGTGCCTGGAGTGTAGGGCGGGGGCAGTACTTC. Its translation is CAWSVGRGQYF.

CDR3 nucleotides: TGTGCCATCAGTGAGCCGGGACTAGCGGGAGGGTCCGGAGAGACCCAGTACTTC. Protein: CAISEPGLAGGSGETQYF. This sequence joins TRBV10-3 and TRBJ2-5; 16 bases map to TRBD2. CDR3 size: 18 residues. The V segment lost 2 bases and the J segment 4 bases; nucleotides outside the gene matches: 7. CDR1 ENHRY and CDR2 SYGVKD come from the germline V gene.

The chain has TRBV28 and TRBJ2-7; D remains ambiguous. V lost 3 bases and J lost 3, with 3 bases in between. The CDR3 length is 11 residues. The germline V gene has CDR1 MDHEN and CDR2 SYDVKM. The CDR3 DNA sequence: TGTGCCAGCAGTTTCGTCTACGAGCAGTACTTC. Amino acids: CASSFVYEQYF.

The chain's CDR3 is CAWSGTDRNTEAFF. CDR3 DNA sequence: TGTGCCTGGAGTGGAACGGACAGGAACACTGAAGCTTTCTTT. The chain combines TRBV30 with TRBJ1-1; possibly TRBD1 for D (6 bases). Germline CDR1 and CDR2: GTSNPN and SVGIG (reference sequence). V lost 1 base to trimming and J lost 1 base, with 10 bases between them. The CDR3 sequence is 14 residues long.

V gene TRBV4-3 combines with J gene TRBJ1-4, with D maybe TRBD1 (5 bases). The CDR3 is made up of 15 amino acids. V was cut by 5 bases and J by 6 bases, with 16 bases left in between. The germline V gene has CDR1 LGHNA and CDR2 YSLEER. Here the CDR3 DNA reads TGCGCCAGCAGCAAAAGCGGGGGATGGTATGAAAAACTGTTTTTT. Its protein is CASSKSGGWYEKLFF.

This sequence joins TRBV4-1 and TRBJ1-2, with 9 bases that match TRBD1. The trim removed 4 bases at V and 7 bases at J, leaving 10 bases unmatched. CDR1 is MGHRA and CDR2 is YSYEKL in the germline V gene. CDR3 size: 15 residues. The CDR3 nucleotides are TGCGCCAGCAGCCGTTTGGGACAGGGAACGGGTGGCTACACCTTC. As protein: CASSRLGQGTGGYTF.